Each of the 23 T cell receptor beta chains below was sequenced from the same sample in a study of T cells after yellow fever vaccination. Each CDR3 protein gets one entry after TCRdb re-called the 5' RACE reads with MiXCR. The sample shows over 5,000 distinct CDR3 sequences, roughly 6% of them seen only once. The sample here was PBMCs, either bulk or a sorted T-cell subset (CD4+, CD8+, memory, or dextramer-sorted; not recorded which), taken less than 16 days after the first yellow fever vaccination. The receptors were sampled from a man aged 18 to 30 who received the YFV17D yellow fever vaccine.

This clonotype was observed at least ten times. The genes are TRBV7-3 and TRBJ2-1; no clear D gene. V was trimmed by 4 bases and J by 3 bases, leaving 16 bases between them. From germline, CDR1 is SGHTA and CDR2 FQGTGA. The CDR3 has 16 amino acids. In DNA form, the CDR3 reads TGTGCCAGCAGCTCCCCTTCGGCAGGTGTCTACAATGAGCAGTTCTTC. Translation: CASSSPSAGVYNEQFF.

This clonotype showed up many times. V usage is TRBV12-3 or TRBV12-4 and J usage is TRBJ1-6; unclear D gene. The V end lost 3 bases, the J end lost 5 bases, and 8 bases lay between the germline ends. The CDR3 runs to 14 residues. The DNA for the CDR3 is TGTGCCAGCAGTTTGGAGGCCGATAATTCACCCCTCCACTTT. Translated, it gives CASSLEADNSPLHF.

In its sample, this clonotype was seen many times. The chain carries TRBV5-1 and TRBJ2-7; TRBD1 matches at 7 bases. CDR3 size: 14 residues. Unmatched junction bases numbered 5, after V lost 1 base and J lost 4 bases. The V gene's germline CDR1 is SGHRS and CDR2 YFSETQ. The CDR3 nucleotides read TGCGCCAGCAGCTTGACCGGGACAGTGTACGAGCAGTACGTC. This translates into CASSLTGTVYEQYV.

In its sample, this clonotype was seen many times. CDR3 bases: TGCGCCAGCAGCCCCCGCCCGGGACAGGGGACTCACGAGCAGTACTTC. Its protein product is CASSPRPGQGTHEQYF. The rearrangement uses TRBV4-3 and TRBJ2-7, with 10 bases fitting TRBD1. Germline trimming cut 4 bases from V and 5 bases from J; bases unmatched to any gene: 11. CDR1 is LGHNA and CDR2 is YSLEER in the germline V gene. The CDR3 loop spans 16 amino acids.

This clonotype counts as medium-sized. The chain has TRBV5-1 and TRBJ2-7, with D unclear. CDR1 and CDR2 from the germline V gene are SGHRS and YFSETQ. The CDR3 runs 13 residues. The ends were cut back, 0 bases at V and 2 bases at J, with 6 bases in the middle. CDR3: CASSLDEAYEQYF. CDR3 in DNA: TGCGCCAGCAGCTTGGACGAAGCCTACGAGCAGTACTTC.

Note on this clonotype: A read error is possible here, since a much larger clone lies one base away. This chain joins TRBV20-1 and TRBJ1-6, with unresolved D. Germline lookup yields CDR1 DFQATT and CDR2 SNEGSKA (reference sequence). This CDR3 contains 14 residues. V was pared by 5 bases and J by 6 bases, with 14 bases between. The CDR3 DNA reads TGCAGTGCTGGTACAGAGTTCCTTAATTCACCCCTCCACTTT. It specifies CSAGTEFLNSPLHF.

This clonotype was seen many times. The V call is TRBV14, the J call TRBJ2-1; 7 bases are a match to TRBD1. CDR3 length: 17 residues. The germline V gene has CDR1 SGHDN and CDR2 FVKESK. V was pared by 5 bases and J by 7 bases, with 17 bases of the junction left unmatched. CDR3 amino acids: CASSWRPTGLVRNEQFF. In DNA form, the CDR3 reads TGTGCCAGCAGCTGGCGTCCGACAGGGCTCGTGAGAAATGAGCAGTTCTTC.

This clonotype was found many times. J is TRBJ1-1 and V is TRBV6-2 or TRBV6-3, with D tentatively TRBD1 (5 bases). This CDR3 is built from 22 residues. V gave up 2 bases and J gave up 1 base, with 32 bases separating them. Germline V lookup: CDR1 MNHEY, CDR2 SVGEGT. The CDR3: CASSYPRSRWDEAAHWNTEAFF. CDR3 DNA: TGTGCCAGCAGTTACCCCAGGAGCCGATGGGACGAGGCAGCACATTGGAACACTGAAGCTTTCTTT.

This clonotype has a count of ten or more. The chain has TRBV4-3 and TRBJ2-1; D is ambiguous. Germline V lookup: CDR1 LGHNA, CDR2 YSLEER. This CDR3 has 17 residues. V was pared by 4 bases and J by 0 bases, with 16 bases between. CDR3 bases: TGCGCCAGCAGCCGCAACATGTGGGTTCTCTCCTACAATGAGCAGTTCTTC. Amino acids: CASSRNMWVLSYNEQFF.

This clonotype was detected many times. The chain links TRBV20-1 to TRBJ1-1; D gene unclear. Per germline, CDR1 DFQATT and CDR2 SNEGSKA (reference sequence). V was pared by 2 bases and J by 3 bases, with 13 bases between. The CDR3 sequence is 14 residues long. CDR3: CSARRPPVDTEAFF. As DNA, the CDR3 is TGCAGTGCTAGACGACCGCCGGTTGACACTGAAGCTTTCTTT.

This clonotype has just a few counts. This chain joins TRBV9 and TRBJ1-1; no reliable D call. Trimming took 4 bases from V and 0 from J, leaving 7 bases between them. The CDR3 totals 13 residues. The germline gives CDR1 SGDLS, CDR2 YYNGEE. DNA for the CDR3: TGTGCCAGCAGCTGGGTCTTGAACACTGAAGCTTTCTTT. This sequence encodes CASSWVLNTEAFF.

This clonotype came up a few times. The chain uses TRBV6-5 and TRBJ2-1, with TRBD2 identical over 8 bases. The length of the CDR3 is 13 residues. Germline-derived CDR1 and CDR2 are MNHEY and SVGAGI. Germline trimming cut 6 bases from V and 8 bases from J; bases unmatched to any gene: 6. The DNA for the CDR3 is TGTGCCAGCAGCGGGGGGGGGGGCGATGAGCAGTTCTTC. Amino acid sequence: CASSGGGGDEQFF.

This clonotype was recorded many times. The junction differs from germline at one of its ends, possibly a read error. The chain uses TRBV7-7 and TRBJ2-2; weak D call: TRBD2 (6 bases). The CDR3 is made up of 14 amino acids. CDR1 and CDR2 from the germline V gene are SSHAT and FNYEAQ (reference sequence). CDR3 nucleotides: TGTGCTAGCAGCCCCCGTTGGGGGGTGGGGGAGCTGTTTTTT. Encoded protein: CASSPRWGVGELFF.

This clonotype was seen only a few times. The rearrangement links TRBV11-3 to TRBJ1-1, with D tentatively TRBD1 (6 bases). This CDR3 contains 16 residues. V was shortened by 5 bases and J by 2 bases, with 18 bases between the two germline ends. Germline V gene data show CDR1 as SGHNT and CDR2 as YENEEA. CDR3: CASSERGGIGNTEAFF. DNA of the CDR3: TGTGCCAGCAGCGAGCGAGGGGGAATAGGTAACACTGAAGCTTTCTTT. Based on the CDR3 plus reference TRBV11-3 and TRBJ1-1, the full variable domain is EAGVVQSPRYKIIEKKQPVAFWCNPISGHNTLYWYLQNLGQGPELLIRYENEEAVDDSQLPKDRFSAERLKGVDSTLKIQPAELGDSAVYLCASSERGGIGNTEAFFGQGTRLTVV.

This clonotype was picked up many times. The genes are TRBV7-2 and TRBJ2-1, with 9 positions matching TRBD1. J gave up 8 bases and V 5 bases, and 4 bases lay outside the gene matches. The CDR3 consists of 13 residues. Germline values: CDR1 SGHTA, CDR2 FQGNSA. DNA for the CDR3: TGTGCCAGCAGCCCACAGGGGGCAGATGAGCAGTTCTTC. Translation: CASSPQGADEQFF.

Many counts were recorded for this clonotype. The V call is TRBV6-6, the J call TRBJ1-2; the D is unclear. The CDR3 totals 12 residues. Germline V gene sequence: CDR1 MNHNY, CDR2 SVGAGI (reference sequence). Trimming stripped 1 base from V and 8 bases from J, with 8 bases between. The CDR3 protein is CASSYYLSGYTF. CDR3 coding DNA: TGTGCCAGCAGTTACTACCTTAGCGGCTACACCTTC.

Within the sample, this clonotype is medium-sized (0.01 to 0.1%). The genes are TRBV4-1 and TRBJ1-5; D gene ambiguous. CDR3 size: 16 residues. Germline CDR1 and CDR2: MGHRA and YSYEKL. Deletions cut 1 base from V and 7 bases from J, with 17 bases between. CDR3 nucleotide sequence: TGCGCCAGCAGCCAAGGAGCTTACCGTTGGGAGCAGCCCCAGCATTTT. It codes for CASSQGAYRWEQPQHF.

This clonotype showed up many times. The rearrangement joins TRBV6-5 to TRBJ1-2; weak D call: TRBD1 (6 bases). The germline V and J ends were trimmed by 6 bases and 2 bases, with 19 bases remaining between them. Germline-derived CDR1 and CDR2 are MNHEY and SVGAGI. The CDR3 has 16 residues. CDR3 in amino acids: CASSYLQGFGNYGYTF. The CDR3 DNA reads as TGTGCCAGCAGCTACCTGCAGGGGTTCGGGAACTATGGCTACACCTTC.

This clonotype showed up many times. The rearrangement links TRBV7-3 to TRBJ2-3, with D unclear. Trimming took 2 bases from V and 1 from J, leaving 7 bases between them. Per germline, CDR1 SGHTA and CDR2 FQGTGA. This CDR3 spans 14 amino acids. CDR3 protein: CASSLGSRTDTQYF. Written as DNA, the CDR3 is TGTGCCAGCAGCTTAGGCAGCCGCACAGATACGCAGTATTTT.

This clonotype has ten or more counts. This chain connects TRBV7-2 to TRBJ2-3; 9 nucleotides agree with TRBD1. This CDR3 is built from 17 residues. Germline loops: CDR1 SGHTA, CDR2 FQGNSA. The J segment lost 4 bases and the V segment lost 5 bases, leaving 13 bases of the junction unmatched. CDR3 sequence (DNA): TGTGCCAGCAGCCGAAGACCACAGGGGGCCGCAGCAGATACGCAGTATTTT. Translation: CASSRRPQGAAADTQYF.

This clonotype was recorded at least ten times. The chain recombines TRBV29-1 with TRBJ1-2; 11 positions agree with TRBD1. This CDR3 is built from 16 residues. Germline values: CDR1 SQVTM, CDR2 ANQGSEA. V dropped 5 bases and J dropped 4; count of bases not matched to a gene: 12. The CDR3 protein is CSVSDSGTGGLYGYTF. The CDR3 coding sequence is TGCAGCGTTTCCGACTCCGGGACAGGGGGTCTCTATGGCTACACCTTC.

There are many counts of this clonotype. The rearrangement joins TRBV4-1 to TRBJ1-2; 9 nucleotides line up with TRBD1. This CDR3 contains 16 residues. Germline lookup yields CDR1 MGHRA and CDR2 YSYEKL. After removal of 1 base from V and 5 bases from J, the junction contained 8 bases not matched to a gene. DNA for the CDR3: TGCGCCAGCAGCCAAGTCCCGGACAGGGGCGGGTATGGCTACACCTTC. Its translation is CASSQVPDRGGYGYTF.

This clonotype occurred a few times. This chain links TRBV5-6 with TRBJ2-1; D not resolved. V was trimmed by 7 bases and J by 5 bases, leaving 16 bases between them. Germline CDR1 is SGHDT and CDR2 is YYEEEE. The length of the CDR3 is 14 residues. CDR3 nucleotides: TGTGCCAGCGGCCCCGAGCTCCGGCACAATGAGCAGTTCTTC. Amino acid sequence: CASGPELRHNEQFF.